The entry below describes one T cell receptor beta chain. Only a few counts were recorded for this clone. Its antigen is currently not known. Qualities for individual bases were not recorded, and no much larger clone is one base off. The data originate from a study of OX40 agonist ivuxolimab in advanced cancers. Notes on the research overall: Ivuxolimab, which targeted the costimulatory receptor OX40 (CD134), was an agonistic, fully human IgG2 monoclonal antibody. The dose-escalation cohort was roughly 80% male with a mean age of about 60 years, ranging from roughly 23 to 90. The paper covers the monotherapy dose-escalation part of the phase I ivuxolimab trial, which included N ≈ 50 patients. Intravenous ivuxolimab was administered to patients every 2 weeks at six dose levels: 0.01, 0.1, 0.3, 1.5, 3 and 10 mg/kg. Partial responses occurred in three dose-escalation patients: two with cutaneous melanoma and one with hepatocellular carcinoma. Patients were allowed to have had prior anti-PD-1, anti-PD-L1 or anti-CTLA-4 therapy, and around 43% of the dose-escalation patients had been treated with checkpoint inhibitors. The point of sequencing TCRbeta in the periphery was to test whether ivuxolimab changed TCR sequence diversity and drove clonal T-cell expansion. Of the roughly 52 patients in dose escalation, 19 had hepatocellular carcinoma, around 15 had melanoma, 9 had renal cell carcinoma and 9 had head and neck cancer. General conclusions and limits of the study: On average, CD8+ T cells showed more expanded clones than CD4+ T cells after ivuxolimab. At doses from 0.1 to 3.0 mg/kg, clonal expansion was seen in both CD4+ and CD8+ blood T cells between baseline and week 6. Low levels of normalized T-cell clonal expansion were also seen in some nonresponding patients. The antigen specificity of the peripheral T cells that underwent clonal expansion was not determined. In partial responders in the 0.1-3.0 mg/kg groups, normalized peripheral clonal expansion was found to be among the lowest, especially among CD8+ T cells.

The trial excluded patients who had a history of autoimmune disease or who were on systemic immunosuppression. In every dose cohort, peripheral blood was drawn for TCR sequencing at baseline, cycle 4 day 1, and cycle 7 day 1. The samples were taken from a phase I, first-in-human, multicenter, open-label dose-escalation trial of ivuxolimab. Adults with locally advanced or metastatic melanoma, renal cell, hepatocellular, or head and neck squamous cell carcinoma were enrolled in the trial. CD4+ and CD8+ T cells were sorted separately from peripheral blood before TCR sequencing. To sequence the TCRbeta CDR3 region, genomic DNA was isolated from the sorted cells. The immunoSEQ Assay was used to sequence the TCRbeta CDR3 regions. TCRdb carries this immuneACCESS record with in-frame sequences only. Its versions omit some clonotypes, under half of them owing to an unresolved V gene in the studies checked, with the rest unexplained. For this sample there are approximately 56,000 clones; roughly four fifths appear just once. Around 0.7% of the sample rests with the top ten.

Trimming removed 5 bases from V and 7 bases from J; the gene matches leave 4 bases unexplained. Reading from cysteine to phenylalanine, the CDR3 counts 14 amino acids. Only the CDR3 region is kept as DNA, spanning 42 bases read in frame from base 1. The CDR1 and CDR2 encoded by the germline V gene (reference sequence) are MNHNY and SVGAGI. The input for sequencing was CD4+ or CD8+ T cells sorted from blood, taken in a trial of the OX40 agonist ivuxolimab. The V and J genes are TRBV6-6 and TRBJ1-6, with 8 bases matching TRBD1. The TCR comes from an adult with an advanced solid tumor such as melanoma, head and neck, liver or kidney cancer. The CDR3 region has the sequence CASSDRGGNSPLHF. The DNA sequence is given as TGTGCCAGCAGTGACAGGGGTGGGAATTCACCCCTCCACTTT.